The sequence of this TCR beta chain was determined in a study of human T cells and chemical hapten exposure. With 2 bases removed from V and 5 bases from J, the gap between germline ends came to 15 bases. Per germline, CDR1 KGHDR and CDR2 SFDVKD. The CDR3 is 16 amino acids. Study outcomes and limitations: With alopecia, donors may have immune responses unlike healthy people's. TCRs exceeding a frequency of 1 in 1000 stayed unchanged under DPC sensitization.

As to time point: patch test 1, 2 weeks after DPC sensitization. Treatment meaning: therapeutic diphenylcyclopropenone sensitization with weekly scalp DPC. Of note for this clonotype: Its cognate antigen is unknown.

TCRdb reanalysed the RACE reads using MiXCR and keeps one entry per CDR3 protein. Among roughly 120,000 distinct CDR3 sequences listed, roughly an eighth were seen once. The TCR was taken from a woman aged 45-65 years with alopecia areata. Some clones in this sample may be carry-over from other donors' samples. Sequencing used whole blood, obtained in connection with sensitization to the hapten diphenylcyclopropenone (DPC). The chain uses TRBV24-1 and TRBJ2-1; D is uncertain. This CDR3 reads CATSDSRLRLNNEQFF. The CDR3 nucleotides are TGTGCCACCAGTGATTCCCGTCTCCGACTGAACAATGAGCAGTTCTTC.